The entry below gives a single T cell receptor beta chain sequence along with its context. Sequencing relied on immunoSEQ assay v3.0, run at survey level. Repertoires were generated with immunoSEQ multiplex PCR, while TCRdb's copy carries only in-frame clones and drops some. The sample yields around 21,000 clones, around four fifths seen once. The data stem from a study of long-term antiretroviral therapy in people with HIV. Between the trimmed V and J ends, which lost 4 bases and 4 bases, there was a span of 14 bases. The length of the CDR3 is 15 residues. Germline V lookup: CDR1 MDHEN, CDR2 SYDVKM. J is TRBJ2-1 and V is TRBV28; TRBD2 might be the D (5 bases). The clonotype was recovered from a woman aged 45-60 years with HIV. This specimen consisted of unsorted PBMCs, obtained 1.9 years after starting antiretroviral therapy. CDR3 DNA: TGTGCCAGCAGTTCGACTATCCAACGGTACAATGAGCAGTTCTTC. It specifies CASSSTIQRYNEQFF.